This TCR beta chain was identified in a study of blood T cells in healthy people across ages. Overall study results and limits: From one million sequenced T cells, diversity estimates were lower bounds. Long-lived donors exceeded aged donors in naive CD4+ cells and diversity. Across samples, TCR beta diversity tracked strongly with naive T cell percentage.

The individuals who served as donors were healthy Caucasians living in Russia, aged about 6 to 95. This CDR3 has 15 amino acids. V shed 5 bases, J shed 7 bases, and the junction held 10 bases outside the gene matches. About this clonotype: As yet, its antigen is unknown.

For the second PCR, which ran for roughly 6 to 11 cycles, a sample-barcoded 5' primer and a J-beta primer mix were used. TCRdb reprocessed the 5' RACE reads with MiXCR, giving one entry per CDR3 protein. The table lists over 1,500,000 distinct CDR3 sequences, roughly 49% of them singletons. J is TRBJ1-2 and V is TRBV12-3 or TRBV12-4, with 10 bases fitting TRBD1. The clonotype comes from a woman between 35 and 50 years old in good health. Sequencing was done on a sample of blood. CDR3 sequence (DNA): TGTGCCAGCAGTCCTGACAGGGGGCGTACAGGTGGCTACACCTTC. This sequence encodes CASSPDRGRTGGYTF.